The present entry profiles one T cell receptor (beta chain) with its context. The antigen remains undetermined. The source of the sample is a study of vaccination effects on CD4 cells after COVID-19. Data came from immunoSEQ multiplex PCR; TCRdb stores just in-frame clones and leaves some out. The data show roughly 24,000 clones, with around 77% seen just once and approximately 20% held by the top ten. Before sequencing, viral peptide pools were used by the ViraFEST assay to expand antigen-specific CD4+ T cells. When around 10 days of culture had elapsed, CD4+ T cells were isolated. Each participant was administered two doses of either the BNT162b2 or the mRNA-1273 vaccine. Fresh IL-2-containing medium replaced half the medium on days 3 and 7. This CDR3 has 16 residues. The germline V gene encodes CDR1 LNHDA and CDR2 SQIVND (reference sequence). V was cut by 5 bases and J by 1 base, with 15 bases left in between.

Study conclusions and caveats: Whether induced by infection or by vaccine, clones showed marked clonal contraction late after vaccination. Common cold coronaviruses were cross-recognized by only 1 of 255 vaccine-induced clones in healthy vaccinees. No early post-infection timepoints were available in the study, which also included few convalescent patients.

The source of this sequence is a human donor who received a COVID-19 vaccine. The specimen comprised CD4+ T cells from PBMCs cultured with HCoV-NL63 spike peptides, sampled after COVID-19 vaccination. The chain recombines TRBV19 with TRBJ1-5, with a weak D call TRBD1 (6 bases). CDR3 DNA sequence: TGTGCCAGTAGTGCTCCTACAGGGCTAAGCAATCAGCCCCAGCATTTT. It translates to CASSAPTGLSNQPQHF.